A selection of T cell receptor beta chains follows, all from one sample in a study of sequential checkpoint blockade in melanoma. The table came from immunoSEQ multiplex PCR; TCRdb's copy has only in-frame clones and leaves some out. The data hold 25,000 to 30,000 clones, with roughly 76% observed a single time. The sequences come from CD8+ T cells sorted from blood (inferred from file names), collected from a patient given nivolumab and ipilimumab in sequence. All receptors derive from a human donor with melanoma. CDR3s include the opening cysteine and the closing phenylalanine or tryptophan. The D gene is left open where the match is weak. Clone size appears in some rows only: once, few, many, or a class for an expanded clone.

v_gene: TRBV27
d_gene: TRBD2
j_gene: TRBJ2-5
abundance: NA
CDR3nt: TGTGCCAGCAGTCTCAACCTCCGGACTAGCGGACAAGAGACCCAGTACTTC
CDR3aa: CASSLNLRTSGQETQYF

v_gene: TRBV13
d_gene: TRBD1
j_gene: TRBJ1-4
abundance: NA
CDR3nt: TGTGCCAGCAGCCCACGGGGACAGATTGAAAAACTGTTTTTT
CDR3aa: CASSPRGQIEKLFF

v_gene: TRBV13
d_gene: TRBD2
j_gene: TRBJ2-4
abundance: NA
CDR3nt: TGTGCCAGCAGCTTAGCTCTAGCGGGTCGAGCCAAAAACATTCAGTACTTC
CDR3aa: CASSLALAGRAKNIQYF

v_gene: TRBV27
d_gene: TRBD1
j_gene: TRBJ2-7
abundance: NA
CDR3nt: TGTGCCAGCAGCCCAGCATGGGGACAGGGGGTCGAGCAGTACTTC
CDR3aa: CASSPAWGQGVEQYF

v_gene: TRBV2
d_gene: NA
j_gene: TRBJ2-7
abundance: NA
CDR3nt: TGTGCCAGCAGTGACTTGGCGGGTAGCTCCTACGAGCAGTACTTC
CDR3aa: CASSDLAGSSYEQYF

v_gene: TRBV9
d_gene: NA
j_gene: TRBJ2-1
abundance: NA
CDR3nt: TGTGCCAGCAGCCCTTCTAGCTCGTACAATGAGCAGTTCTTC
CDR3aa: CASSPSSSYNEQFF

v_gene: TRBV5-4
d_gene: TRBD2
j_gene: TRBJ2-3
abundance: NA
CDR3nt: TGTGCCAGCAGCCAGAGCGGGGGGGACACAGATACGCAGTATTTT
CDR3aa: CASSQSGGDTDTQYF

v_gene: TRBV27
d_gene: NA
j_gene: TRBJ2-5
abundance: NA
CDR3nt: TGTGCCAGCAGTTTATTGGGCAGTTCGGCGGAGACCCAGTACTTC
CDR3aa: CASSLLGSSAETQYF

v_gene: TRBV14
d_gene: NA
j_gene: TRBJ2-7
abundance: few
CDR3nt: TGTGCCAGCAGCCAAGGGGCGTATGGGAGCTCCTACGAGCAGTACTTC
CDR3aa: CASSQGAYGSSYEQYF

v_gene: TRBV4-3
d_gene: TRBD2
j_gene: TRBJ2-1
abundance: NA
CDR3nt: TGCGCCAGCAGCTTTAGCGGGACGGGGTACAATGAGCAGTTCTTC
CDR3aa: CASSFSGTGYNEQFF

v_gene: TRBV9
d_gene: NA
j_gene: TRBJ2-1
abundance: NA
CDR3nt: TGTGCCAGCAGCGTAGGGGGGGTGACTGAGCAGTTCTTC
CDR3aa: CASSVGGVTEQFF

v_gene: TRBV28
d_gene: NA
j_gene: TRBJ1-2
abundance: NA
CDR3nt: TGTGCCAGCAGTTTCTTCTCCCCAGGGAACTATGGCTACACCTTC
CDR3aa: CASSFFSPGNYGYTF

v_gene: TRBV7-9
d_gene: TRBD1
j_gene: TRBJ2-2
abundance: NA
CDR3nt: TGTGCCAGCAGCCCCTCTCCGGGACAGGGGAACACCGGGGAGCTGTTTTTT
CDR3aa: CASSPSPGQGNTGELFF

v_gene: TRBV5-6
d_gene: NA
j_gene: TRBJ1-2
abundance: NA
CDR3nt: TGTGCCAGCAGCTTGGACGGCTATGGCTACACCTTC
CDR3aa: CASSLDGYGYTF

v_gene: TRBV4-1
d_gene: NA
j_gene: TRBJ1-2
abundance: NA
CDR3nt: TGCGCCAGCAGCCCGGGACATCTAGGCTACACCTTC
CDR3aa: CASSPGHLGYTF

v_gene: TRBV28
d_gene: NA
j_gene: TRBJ2-7
abundance: NA
CDR3nt: TGTGCCAGCAGTGTGCGCGAGCAGTACTTC
CDR3aa: CASSVREQYF

v_gene: TRBV4-1
d_gene: TRBD1
j_gene: TRBJ1-2
abundance: NA
CDR3nt: TGCGCCAGCAGCCAAGGGGGACAGCCCACGGGCTATGGCTACACCTTC
CDR3aa: CASSQGGQPTGYGYTF

v_gene: TRBV19
d_gene: TRBD2
j_gene: TRBJ2-3
abundance: NA
CDR3nt: TGTGCCAGTAGTATAGGGGGGGGGACGGGAGATACGCAGTATTTT
CDR3aa: CASSIGGGTGDTQYF

v_gene: TRBV10-3
d_gene: TRBD1
j_gene: TRBJ2-7
abundance: NA
CDR3nt: TGTGCCACCGCCGGGACAGCTGTCTCCTACGAGCAGTACTTC
CDR3aa: CATAGTAVSYEQYF

v_gene: TRBV9
d_gene: NA
j_gene: TRBJ2-3
abundance: once
CDR3nt: TGTGCCAGCACGACCGGAGGGACTAGCACAGATACGCAGTATTTT
CDR3aa: CASTTGGTSTDTQYF

v_gene: TRBV28
d_gene: NA
j_gene: TRBJ1-1
abundance: NA
CDR3nt: TGTGCCAGCAGTCACAACGCACAGGGAAACACTGAAGCTTTCTTT
CDR3aa: CASSHNAQGNTEAFF

v_gene: TRBV2
d_gene: NA
j_gene: TRBJ2-7
abundance: NA
CDR3nt: TGTGCCATTAAGGGAGAACCCGAGCAGTACTTC
CDR3aa: CAIKGEPEQYF

v_gene: TRBV5-1
d_gene: TRBD2
j_gene: TRBJ2-3
abundance: once
CDR3nt: TGCGCCAGCAGCACCGGGACTAGCGGGAGTACCGCAGATACGCAGTATTTT
CDR3aa: CASSTGTSGSTADTQYF

v_gene: TRBV7-8
d_gene: NA
j_gene: TRBJ1-3
abundance: NA
CDR3nt: TGTGCCAGCAGCTTAGCGCCGGACAGCGTCTCTGGAAACACCATATATTTT
CDR3aa: CASSLAPDSVSGNTIYF

v_gene: TRBV19
d_gene: TRBD1
j_gene: TRBJ2-3
abundance: NA
CDR3nt: TGTGCCAGTAGGGGACAGGTCTCACTTAACCCAGATACGCAGTATTTT
CDR3aa: CASRGQVSLNPDTQYF

v_gene: TRBV28
d_gene: TRBD2
j_gene: TRBJ2-7
abundance: NA
CDR3nt: TGTGCCAGCAGTGGCTGGGGTAGCGGGAGGGCCGTCGAGCAGTACTTC
CDR3aa: CASSGWGSGRAVEQYF

v_gene: TRBV9
d_gene: NA
j_gene: TRBJ1-6
abundance: NA
CDR3nt: TGTGCCAGCAGCCCCGGGGGGAGACTCCCCTATAATTCACCCCTCCACTTT
CDR3aa: CASSPGGRLPYNSPLHF

v_gene: TRBV11-2
d_gene: TRBD1
j_gene: TRBJ2-2
abundance: NA
CDR3nt: TGTGCCAGCAGCGCTAGAGGGGGCGCGGACACCGGGGAGCTGTTTTTT
CDR3aa: CASSARGGADTGELFF

v_gene: TRBV27
d_gene: NA
j_gene: TRBJ2-1
abundance: NA
CDR3nt: TGTGCCAGCAGTTTAAGAGGAGGGCCTAATGAGCAGTTCTTC
CDR3aa: CASSLRGGPNEQFF

v_gene: TRBV10-3
d_gene: TRBD2
j_gene: TRBJ2-7
abundance: NA
CDR3nt: TGTGCCATCAGTCTTTATAGCGGGAGCTCCTACGAGCAGTACTTC
CDR3aa: CAISLYSGSSYEQYF

v_gene: TRBV19
d_gene: NA
j_gene: TRBJ1-5
abundance: NA
CDR3nt: TGTGCCAGTATTGAGGGGGGGGAAGGTGAAGGGCCCCAGCATTTT
CDR3aa: CASIEGGEGEGPQHF

v_gene: TRBV9
d_gene: TRBD1
j_gene: TRBJ2-7
abundance: NA
CDR3nt: TGTGCCAGCAGTCCACGGGACAGGGCGCACGAGCAGTACTTC
CDR3aa: CASSPRDRAHEQYF

v_gene: TRBV12-5
d_gene: TRBD2
j_gene: TRBJ2-3
abundance: NA
CDR3nt: TGTGCTAGTGGCCGAACTAGCGGGGTTTACCCAGATACGCAGTATTTT
CDR3aa: CASGRTSGVYPDTQYF

v_gene: TRBV18
d_gene: NA
j_gene: TRBJ2-7
abundance: NA
CDR3nt: TGTGCCAGCTCACCAGGCGGTACCTACGAGCAGTACTTC
CDR3aa: CASSPGGTYEQYF

v_gene: TRBV6-4
d_gene: NA
j_gene: TRBJ2-1
abundance: large
CDR3nt: TGTGCCAGCAGTGCCCACCCGGAGGGGGGGCTTAATGAGCAGTTCTTC
CDR3aa: CASSAHPEGGLNEQFF

v_gene: TRBV7-3
d_gene: TRBD2
j_gene: TRBJ2-7
abundance: NA
CDR3nt: TGTGCCAGCAGCACACTAGCGGGAGCAGGTTACGAGCAGTACTTC
CDR3aa: CASSTLAGAGYEQYF

v_gene: TRBV5-1
d_gene: TRBD2
j_gene: TRBJ2-2
abundance: NA
CDR3nt: TGCGCCAGCAGCTTGACGGGGGGAGGTACCGGGGAGCTGTTTTTT
CDR3aa: CASSLTGGGTGELFF

v_gene: TRBV6-4
d_gene: TRBD2
j_gene: TRBJ2-2
abundance: NA
CDR3nt: TGTGCCAGCAGTCGGGGAGGGGACACCGGGGAGCTGTTTTTT
CDR3aa: CASSRGGDTGELFF

v_gene: TRBV5-4
d_gene: TRBD1
j_gene: TRBJ1-4
abundance: NA
CDR3nt: TGTGCCAGCAGCTTTTCCGGGACAGGGGAAAAACTGTTTTTT
CDR3aa: CASSFSGTGEKLFF

v_gene: TRBV29-1
d_gene: NA
j_gene: TRBJ1-1
abundance: once
CDR3nt: TGCAGCGTTGGCGGGGGGACTGAAGCTTTCTTT
CDR3aa: CSVGGGTEAFF

v_gene: TRBV27
d_gene: NA
j_gene: TRBJ2-7
abundance: NA
CDR3nt: TGTGCCAGCAGTTTATCTCGGGGTTGGGAGCAGTACTTC
CDR3aa: CASSLSRGWEQYF

v_gene: TRBV6-5
d_gene: NA
j_gene: TRBJ2-2
abundance: NA
CDR3nt: TGTGCCAGCAGTTATGTGGGTTGGAACACCGGGGAGCTGCTTTTT
CDR3aa: CASSYVGWNTGELLF

v_gene: TRBV6-1
d_gene: TRBD1
j_gene: TRBJ1-2
abundance: NA
CDR3nt: TGTGCCAGCAGTGAAGAGGGGGCCGGGAGTTATGGCTACACCTTC
CDR3aa: CASSEEGAGSYGYTF

v_gene: TRBV7-3
d_gene: NA
j_gene: TRBJ2-7
abundance: NA
CDR3nt: TGTGCCAGCAGCTTAATGGGGGGAGAATCAGACGAGCAGTACTTC
CDR3aa: CASSLMGGESDEQYF

v_gene: TRBV9
d_gene: TRBD2
j_gene: TRBJ2-5
abundance: NA
CDR3nt: TGTGCCAGCAGCGCATCGGGGGGGCGCGGAGAGACCCAGTACTTC
CDR3aa: CASSASGGRGETQYF

v_gene: TRBV6-1
d_gene: TRBD1
j_gene: TRBJ2-7
abundance: NA
CDR3nt: TGTGCCAGCAGGGGACAGGGGAGCAACGAGCAGTACTTC
CDR3aa: CASRGQGSNEQYF

v_gene: TRBV19
d_gene: NA
j_gene: TRBJ1-1
abundance: NA
CDR3nt: TGTGCCAGTAGGGCGGGAGGCCTGATGAACACTGAAGCTTTCTTT
CDR3aa: CASRAGGLMNTEAFF

v_gene: TRBV7-9
d_gene: NA
j_gene: TRBJ2-2
abundance: NA
CDR3nt: TGTGCCAGCAGCTCCCCTATTTTCCGTCACGGGGAGCTGTTTTTT
CDR3aa: CASSSPIFRHGELFF

v_gene: TRBV4-3
d_gene: TRBD2
j_gene: TRBJ2-1
abundance: once
CDR3nt: TGCGCCAGCAGCCAAGATTTGGCGGGGGGGCCTTACAATGAGCAGTTCTTC
CDR3aa: CASSQDLAGGPYNEQFF

v_gene: TRBV19
d_gene: TRBD1
j_gene: TRBJ2-7
abundance: NA
CDR3nt: TGTGCCAGTAGTCTCCCTGGGACAGTCTTCTACGAGCAGTACTTC
CDR3aa: CASSLPGTVFYEQYF

v_gene: TRBV7-9
d_gene: NA
j_gene: TRBJ2-5
abundance: NA
CDR3nt: TGTGCCAGCAGCTTAGAAGGGGCCCAAGAGACCCAGTACTTC
CDR3aa: CASSLEGAQETQYF

v_gene: TRBV6-1
d_gene: TRBD1
j_gene: TRBJ2-5
abundance: few
CDR3nt: TGTGCCAGCAGTGGCCTTGACAGGGGGCTGCTTGAGACCCAGTACTTC
CDR3aa: CASSGLDRGLLETQYF

v_gene: TRBV4-1
d_gene: TRBD2
j_gene: TRBJ2-3
abundance: NA
CDR3nt: TGCGCCAGCAGACTAGCGGTGGGCACAGATACGCAGTATTTT
CDR3aa: CASRLAVGTDTQYF

v_gene: TRBV29-1
d_gene: TRBD1
j_gene: TRBJ1-2
abundance: NA
CDR3nt: TGCAGCGTACCTCCACAGGGGGACTATGGCTACACCTTC
CDR3aa: CSVPPQGDYGYTF